These 8 T cell receptor beta chains were all obtained from the same sample, sequenced in a study of blood T cell repertoires in COVID-19. TCRdb keeps only in-frame clones here, not all; method: immunoSEQ multiplex PCR. The sample carries 250,000 to 400,000 clones, approximately 89% recorded once. The material sequenced was peripheral blood. These receptor sequences come from a woman aged 30 to 39 with COVID-19, enrolled during active disease.

On this clone itself: This sample also contains other DNA sequences that code for the same CDR3. The chain carries TRBV18 and TRBJ1-5; 9 bases are a match to TRBD1. The length of the CDR3 is 14 residues. From germline, CDR1 is KGHSH and CDR2 LQKENI. Unmatched junction bases numbered 6, after V lost 6 bases and J lost 6 bases. The CDR3 is CASSQQGAGQPQHF. CDR3 nucleotide sequence: TGTGCCAGCTCTCAACAGGGGGCGGGTCAGCCCCAGCATTTT. The full variable domain, in which reference TRBV18 and TRBJ1-5 provide the parts outside the CDR3, is NAGVMQNPRHLVRRRGQEARLRCSPMKGHSHVYWYRQLPEEGLKFMVYLQKENIIDESGMPKERFSAEFPKEGPSILRIQQVVRGDSAAYFCASSQQGAGQPQHFGDGTRLSIL.

CDR3 sequence reads: CASRETAYNQPQHF. CDR3 nucleotides: TGTGCCAGCAGGGAAACAGCATATAATCAGCCCCAGCATTTT. The chain employs TRBV19 and TRBJ1-5, with D possibly matching TRBD1 (5 bases). With 9 bases removed from V and 4 bases from J, the gap between germline ends came to 16 bases. This CDR3 has 14 residues. Germline CDR1 reads LNHDA; CDR2 reads SQIVND (reference sequence).

The J gene is TRBJ1-1, the V gene TRBV5-5; 9 bases agree with TRBD1. This CDR3 region has 15 residues. Germline V gives CDR1 SGHKS, CDR2 YYEKEE (reference sequence). With 3 bases clipped from V and 5 bases from J, the junction kept 8 bases outside the gene matches. The CDR3 DNA is TGTGCCAGCAGCTGGAGGACAGGGGTTAGTACTGAAGCTTTCTTT. It codes for CASSWRTGVSTEAFF.

This clone is a singleton in its sample. The chain combines TRBV18 with TRBJ1-2; the D gene is possibly TRBD1 (5 bases). The CDR3 is 14 residues long. V lost 3 bases, J lost 7 bases, and 15 bases lay in between. Germline CDR1 and CDR2: KGHSH and LQKENI. The CDR3 spells CASSPLDSNGGYTF. The CDR3 region has the DNA TGTGCCAGCTCACCGCTTGACAGCAACGGTGGCTACACCTTC. Full variable domain (missing parts from reference TRBV18 and TRBJ1-2): NAGVMQNPRHLVRRRGQEARLRCSPMKGHSHVYWYRQLPEEGLKFMVYLQKENIIDESGMPKERFSAEFPKEGPSILRIQQVVRGDSAAYFCASSPLDSNGGYTFGSGTRLTVV.

The chain joins TRBV30 to TRBJ2-3, with 12 nucleotides matching TRBD2. CDR3 length: 16 amino acids. Germline V gene data show CDR1 as GTSNPN and CDR2 as SVGIG (reference sequence). Trimming cost V 2 bases and J 5 bases; bases outside gene matches: 8. For the CDR3, the DNA is TGTGCCTGGAGTTCTTTGACTAGCGGGGGTGGAGATACGCAGTATTTT. Protein: CAWSSLTSGGGDTQYF.

This chain joins TRBV6-1 and TRBJ1-1; D is ambiguous. The germline CDR1 and CDR2 sequences are MNHNS and SASEGT. The CDR3 covers 15 residues. V lost 3 bases and J 1 base, leaving 12 bases between the germline ends. DNA for the CDR3: TGTGCCAGCAGTGATTTCTTACTCGAGAACACTGAAGCTTTCTTT. This codes for CASSDFLLENTEAFF.

The chain employs TRBV5-1 and TRBJ1-2, with 10 bases that match TRBD1. Looked up from germline, CDR1 is SGHRS and CDR2 is YFSETQ. Losses at the gene ends were 7 bases for V and 4 bases for J; bases not matched to a gene: 10. The CDR3 sequence is 15 residues long. For the CDR3, the DNA is TGCGCCAGCCGTCCGACAGGGGGCGTCGGCTATGGCTACACCTTC. This gives the protein CASRPTGGVGYGYTF. The full variable domain, rest sourced from reference TRBV5-1 and TRBJ1-2, is KAGVTQTPRYLIKTRGQQVTLSCSPISGHRSVSWYQQTPGQGLQFLFEYFSETQRNKGNFPGRFSGRQFSNSRSEMNVSTLELGDSALYLCASRPTGGVGYGYTFGSGTRLTVV.

This clone has a single count. The chain joins TRBV12-3 or TRBV12-4 to TRBJ1-5; the D is unclear. V lost 5 bases and J 4 bases, leaving 9 bases between the germline ends. This CDR3 has 13 residues. The CDR3 nucleotides are TGTGCCAGCAGTCTTACAGAGAATCAGCCCCAGCATTTT. Protein sequence: CASSLTENQPQHF.